Below are 24 T cell receptor beta chains sequenced from a single sample in a study of T-cell reconstitution after alpha-beta-depleted transplantation in children. A library of TCRbeta sequences, prepared with unique molecular identifiers, was generated. Via MiXCR, TCRdb re-called the PCR reads, giving one row per CDR3 protein. Of about 170,000 distinct CDR3 sequences listed, roughly 11% were seen once; the top ten hold less than 15%. The sample was PBMCs, taken before TCRalphabeta/CD19-depleted stem cell transplant. The receptors here all came from a boy aged 2-15 years with acute myeloid leukemia, due to receive a stem cell transplant.

J is TRBJ2-2 and V is TRBV10-3; D possibly uses TRBD1 or TRBD2 (6 bases each). The CDR3 totals 12 residues. Germline V CDR1 and CDR2: ENHRY, SYGVKD. The ends were cut back, 11 bases at V and 4 bases at J, with 11 bases in the middle. CDR3 coding DNA: TGTGCCTCCAAGGGGGGCACCGGGGAGCTGTTTTTT. Encoded protein: CASKGGTGELFF.

This clonotype has ten or more counts. The CDR3 loop is CASSTTSGRARLYNEQFF. The DNA for the CDR3 is TGTGCCAGCAGCACGACTAGCGGGAGGGCCCGTCTCTACAATGAGCAGTTCTTC. The J gene is TRBJ2-1, the V gene TRBV27, with TRBD2 identical over 14 bases. The CDR3 sequence is 18 residues long. Germline V gives CDR1 MNHEY, CDR2 SMNVEV (reference sequence). Trimming removed 6 bases from V and 3 bases from J; junction bases left unmatched: 10.

This clonotype was observed at least ten times. V usage is TRBV5-1 and J usage is TRBJ1-4, with no clear D. Germline lookup yields CDR1 SGHRS and CDR2 YFSETQ. The V and J ends lost 4 bases and 0 bases respectively, with 7 bases between them. CDR3 length: 14 amino acids. DNA of the CDR3: TGCGCCAGCAGCCCCCCATCAACTAATGAAAAACTGTTTTTT. This translates into CASSPPSTNEKLFF.

At least ten counts were recorded for this clonotype. The CDR3 bases are TGCAGTGCTGGCAGCGGACTATCGTACAATGAGCAGTTCTTC. Translation: CSAGSGLSYNEQFF. The chain combines TRBV20-1 with TRBJ2-1; TRBD2 might be the D (6 bases). CDR1 DFQATT and CDR2 SNEGSKA come from the germline V gene (reference sequence). Trimming stripped 5 bases from V and 4 bases from J, with 15 bases between. The CDR3 runs to 14 residues.

This clonotype was seen many times. DNA of the CDR3: TGTGCCAGCAGCGTAGTGACTAGCGGCTCAGATACGCAGTATTTT. This encodes CASSVVTSGSDTQYF. V is TRBV9 and J is TRBJ2-3, with 9 positions matching TRBD2. The CDR3 has 15 residues. V shed 0 bases, J shed 4 bases, and the junction held 3 bases outside the gene matches. CDR1 is SGDLS, CDR2 YYNGEE, per germline.

This clonotype was counted at least ten times. This chain uses TRBV9 with TRBJ2-3, with TRBD2 identical over 12 bases. CDR3 length: 17 residues. The ends lost 4 bases at V and 2 bases at J; junction bases unmatched: 8. CDR1 is SGDLS and CDR2 is YYNGEE in the germline V gene. CDR3 DNA: TGTGCCAGCAGCCCAAGACTAGCGGGGGCCCCCACAGATACGCAGTATTTT. This sequence encodes CASSPRLAGAPTDTQYF.

This clonotype was seen many times. The chain links TRBV24-1 to TRBJ2-7, with D unresolved. Germline V gene sequence: CDR1 KGHDR, CDR2 SFDVKD. The V end lost 12 bases, the J end lost 2 bases, and 10 bases lay between the germline ends. CDR3 length: 11 residues. CDR3 protein: CAPPATYEQYV. CDR3 DNA sequence: TGTGCCCCGCCCGCTACCTACGAGCAGTACGTC.

This clonotype was found many times. V and J are TRBV5-1 and TRBJ2-7; 8 bases line up with TRBD2. V gave up 0 bases and J gave up 4 bases; unmatched junction bases: 6. CDR3 length: 15 residues. Germline-derived CDR1 and CDR2 are SGHRS and YFSETQ. CDR3 region: CASSLASAGEYEQYF. As DNA, the CDR3 is TGCGCCAGCAGCTTGGCCTCAGCGGGAGAGTACGAGCAGTACTTC.

The chain links TRBV2 to TRBJ1-2; D ambiguous. Germline values: CDR1 SNHLY, CDR2 FYNNEI. The CDR3 is 14 amino acids. V lost 0 bases and J lost 7, with 12 bases in between. In DNA form, the CDR3 reads TGTGCCAGCAGTGAAGCATCAACAAGCGCTGGCTACACCTTC. Protein: CASSEASTSAGYTF.

Remarks on this clonotype: A read error may be the cause here, since a much bigger clone is one base away. J is TRBJ2-1 and V is TRBV20-1, with D hard to call. V was clipped by 5 bases and J by 0 bases, with 11 bases between them. CDR3 length: 14 residues. Germline V gives CDR1 DFQATT, CDR2 SNEGSKA (reference sequence). The CDR3: CSADTANSYNEQFF. CDR3 bases: TGCAGTGCTGATACGGCTAACTCCTACAATGAGCAGTTCTTC.

This clonotype showed up many times. The chain combines TRBV7-2 with TRBJ1-6; D gene uncertain. Germline V gene sequence: CDR1 SGHTA, CDR2 FQGNSA. The germline V and J ends were trimmed by 5 bases and 0 bases, with 14 bases remaining between them. The CDR3 has 17 residues. The CDR3 DNA follows: TGTGCCAGCAGCCCCAATCCAGAGAGCTCCTATAATTCACCCCTCCACTTT. Translation: CASSPNPESSYNSPLHF.

This clonotype has a single count. One base away lies a much larger clone, so this may be a sequencing read error. The chain carries TRBV4-2 and TRBJ2-5; D is uncertain. CDR3 length equals 17 residues. CDR1 LGHNA and CDR2 YNFKEQ come from the germline V gene. CDR3 sequence (DNA): TGTACCAGCAGCCCCCGCCGAATCGGCGTTCTACAAGAGACCCAGTACTTC. This sequence encodes CTSSPRRIGVLQETQYF.

This clonotype was seen many times. The V and J genes are TRBV5-1 and TRBJ2-2; D is uncertain. The V end lost 0 bases, the J end lost 7 bases, and 7 bases lay between the germline ends. This CDR3 spans 13 amino acids. Germline-derived CDR1 and CDR2 are SGHRS and YFSETQ. CDR3 in amino acids: CASSLGQSGELFF. CDR3 bases: TGCGCCAGCAGCTTGGGGCAGAGCGGGGAGCTGTTTTTT.

Comment on this clonotype: This may stem from a read error, because a much larger clone lies one nucleotide away. The chain has TRBV5-1 and TRBJ2-5, with D possibly matching TRBD1 (6 bases). With 5 bases removed from V and 5 bases from J, the gap between germline ends came to 10 bases. The CDR3 runs 12 residues. Germline values: CDR1 SGHRS, CDR2 YFSETQ. The CDR3 nucleotides read TGCGCCAGCAGTGTCAGGGGTGAGACCCAGTACTTC. Its protein is CASSVRGETQYF.

The sample holds many counts of this clonotype. The rearrangement joins TRBV7-6 to TRBJ2-2; D gene unclear. Between the trimmed V and J ends, which lost 5 bases and 2 bases, there was a span of 12 bases. Germline CDR1 is SGHVS and CDR2 is FNYEAQ. The CDR3 is 15 amino acids. The CDR3 here is CASSLGNSNTGELFF. Here the CDR3 DNA reads TGTGCCAGCAGCCTTGGAAACAGTAACACCGGGGAGCTGTTTTTT.

This clonotype was detected ten times or more. The rearrangement links TRBV29-1 to TRBJ2-3; D is perhaps TRBD1 or TRBD2 (5 bases each). The CDR3 is 15 amino acids. Germline V lookup: CDR1 SQVTM, CDR2 ANQGSEA. With 1 base removed from V and 0 bases from J, the gap between germline ends came to 11 bases. The CDR3 protein is CSVEAGTGSTDTQYF. Written as DNA, the CDR3 is TGCAGCGTTGAAGCCGGGACGGGAAGCACAGATACGCAGTATTTT.

This clonotype has a count of ten or more. The rearrangement uses TRBV20-1 and TRBJ2-4, with 12 bases lining up with TRBD2. After removal of 6 bases from V and 6 bases from J, the junction contained 9 bases not matched to a gene. The CDR3 covers 15 residues. The germline gives CDR1 DFQATT, CDR2 SNEGSKA (reference sequence). CDR3: CSARRLAGDLNIQYF. The CDR3 DNA follows: TGCAGTGCAAGAAGACTAGCGGGAGACTTAAACATTCAGTACTTC.

This clonotype appeared a few times. The chain is built from TRBV30 and TRBJ1-1; 9 nucleotides line up with TRBD1. Germline V gene lookup returns CDR1 GTSNPN and CDR2 SVGIG (reference sequence). The CDR3 is 13 amino acids. Trimming took 4 bases from V and 6 from J; bases not matched to a gene: 6. The CDR3 DNA follows: TGTGCCTGGAAGGGACAGGGAAGCGCTGAAGCTTTCTTT. This translates into CAWKGQGSAEAFF.

This clonotype was detected ten times or more. V usage is TRBV29-1 and J usage is TRBJ1-1; no firm D call. CDR1 and CDR2 from the germline V gene are SQVTM and ANQGSEA. The CDR3 totals 13 residues. Trimming took off 2 bases at V and 5 bases at J, with 12 bases between the two ends. The CDR3 bases are TGCAGCGTTGAAACGACAAGGGATACTGAAGCTTTCTTT. Protein sequence: CSVETTRDTEAFF.

This clonotype was seen many times. This chain uses TRBV2 with TRBJ2-7; D is unresolved. The CDR3 length is 11 residues. Trimming took off 10 bases at V and 7 bases at J, with 14 bases between the two ends. Germline loops: CDR1 SNHLY, CDR2 FYNNEI. Here the CDR3 reads CATTDGTEQYV. The CDR3 DNA reads TGTGCCACCACGGACGGAACGGAGCAGTACGTC.

This clonotype was detected many times. V is TRBV20-1 and J is TRBJ2-3, with TRBD1 as a possible D gene (6 bases). V was cut by 8 bases and J by 0 bases, with 15 bases left in between. The CDR3 is made up of 14 amino acids. Per germline, CDR1 DFQATT and CDR2 SNEGSKA (reference sequence). The CDR3 nucleotides are TGCAGTACCGCCGGGACACCTAGCACAGATACGCAGTATTTT. It encodes CSTAGTPSTDTQYF.

This clonotype showed up many times. This chain uses TRBV27 with TRBJ1-2; 10 bases fit TRBD1. Germline V lookup: CDR1 MNHEY, CDR2 SMNVEV (reference sequence). The V segment lost 5 bases and the J segment 6 bases; nucleotides outside the gene matches: 12. The CDR3 consists of 16 residues. The CDR3 DNA reads as TGTGCCAGCAGTATTATCCCCCCCGGACAGGGGGATGGCTACACCTTC. This gives the protein CASSIIPPGQGDGYTF.

This clonotype was recorded at least ten times. The CDR3 DNA sequence: TGCAGTGATCGACAGGGCTTCTCCTACGAGCAGTACTTC. Its protein product is CSDRQGFSYEQYF. The chain uses TRBV20-1 and TRBJ2-7; 7 bases line up with TRBD1. Trimming at V came to 7 bases and at J to 0 bases, leaving 6 bases not matched to a gene. The CDR3 consists of 13 residues. Germline V lookup: CDR1 DFQATT, CDR2 SNEGSKA (reference sequence).

In this sample, this clonotype turned up many times. The genes are TRBV10-3 and TRBJ2-1; tentatively, D is TRBD1 (6 bases). CDR1 is ENHRY, CDR2 SYGVKD, per germline. This CDR3 comprises 14 residues. Trimming took 5 bases from V and 8 from J, leaving 16 bases between them. In DNA form, the CDR3 reads TGTGCCATCAGTCCAGGGCTACAGGGACATGAGCAGTTCTTC. Translating it yields CAISPGLQGHEQFF.